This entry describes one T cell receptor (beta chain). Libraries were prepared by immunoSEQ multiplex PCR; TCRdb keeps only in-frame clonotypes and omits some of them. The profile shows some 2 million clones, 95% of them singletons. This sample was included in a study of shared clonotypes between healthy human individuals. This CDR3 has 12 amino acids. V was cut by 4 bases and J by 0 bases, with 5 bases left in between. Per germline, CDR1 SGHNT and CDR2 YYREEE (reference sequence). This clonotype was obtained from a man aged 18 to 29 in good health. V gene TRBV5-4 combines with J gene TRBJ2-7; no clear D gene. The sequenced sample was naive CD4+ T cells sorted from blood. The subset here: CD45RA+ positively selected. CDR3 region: CASSVSSYEQYF. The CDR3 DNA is TGTGCCAGCAGCGTCAGCTCCTACGAGCAGTACTTC.